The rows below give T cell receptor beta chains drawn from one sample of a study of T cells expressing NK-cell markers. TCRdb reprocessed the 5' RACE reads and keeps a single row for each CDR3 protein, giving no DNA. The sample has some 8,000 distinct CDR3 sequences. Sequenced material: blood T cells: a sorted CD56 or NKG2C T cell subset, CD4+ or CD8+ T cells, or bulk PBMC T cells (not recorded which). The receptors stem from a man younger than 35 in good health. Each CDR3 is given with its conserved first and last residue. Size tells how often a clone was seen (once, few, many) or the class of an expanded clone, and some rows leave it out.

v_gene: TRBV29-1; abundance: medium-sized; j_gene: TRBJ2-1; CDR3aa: CSVEDMRLAYNEQFF
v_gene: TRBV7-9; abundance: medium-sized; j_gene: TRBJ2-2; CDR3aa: CASSSRGTSVGGELFF
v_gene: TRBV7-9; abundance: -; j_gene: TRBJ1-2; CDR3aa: CASSPSQGMNGYTF
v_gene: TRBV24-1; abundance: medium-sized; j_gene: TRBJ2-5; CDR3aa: CATSDFHEGGETQYF
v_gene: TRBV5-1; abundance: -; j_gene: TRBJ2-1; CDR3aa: CASSVIATNSYNEQFF
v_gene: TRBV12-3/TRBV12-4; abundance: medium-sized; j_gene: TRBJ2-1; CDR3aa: CASSLVRIKQFF
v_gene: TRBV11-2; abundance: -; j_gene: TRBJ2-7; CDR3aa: CASSLQGREYYEQYF
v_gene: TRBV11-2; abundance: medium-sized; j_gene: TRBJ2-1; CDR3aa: CASSFSGQGSYNEQFF
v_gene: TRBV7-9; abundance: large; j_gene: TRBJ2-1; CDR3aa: CASSPRDTTTRSYNEQFF
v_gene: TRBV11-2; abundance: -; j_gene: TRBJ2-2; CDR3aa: CASSLVGLAVNTGELFF
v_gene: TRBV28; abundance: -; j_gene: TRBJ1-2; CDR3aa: CASNIGSPVYGYTF
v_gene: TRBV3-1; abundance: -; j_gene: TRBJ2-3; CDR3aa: CASSGWGSTDTQYF
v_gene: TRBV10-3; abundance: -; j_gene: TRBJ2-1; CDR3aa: CAISAINEQFF
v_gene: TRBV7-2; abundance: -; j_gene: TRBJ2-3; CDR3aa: CASSQDLTDTQYF
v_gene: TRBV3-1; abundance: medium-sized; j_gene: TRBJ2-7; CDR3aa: CASSQDQGYEQYF
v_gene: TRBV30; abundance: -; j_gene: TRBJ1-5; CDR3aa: CAWSGIGGTEPQHF
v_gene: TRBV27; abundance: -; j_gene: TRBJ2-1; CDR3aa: CASSLSIRSSYNEQFF
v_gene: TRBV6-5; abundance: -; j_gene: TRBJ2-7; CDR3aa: CASSYSKGLAGDSSYEQYF
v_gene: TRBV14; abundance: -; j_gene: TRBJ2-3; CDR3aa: CASSQGIAGGTDTQYF
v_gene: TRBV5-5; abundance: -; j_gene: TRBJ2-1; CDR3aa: CASSPPGQGDVYNEQFF
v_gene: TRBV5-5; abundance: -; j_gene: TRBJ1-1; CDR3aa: CASSLTLGERAFF
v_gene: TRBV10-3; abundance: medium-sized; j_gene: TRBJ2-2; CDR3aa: CAIMRMTAANTGELFF
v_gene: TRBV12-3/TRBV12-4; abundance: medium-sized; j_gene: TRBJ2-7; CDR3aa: CASSQSVGTGVYEQYF
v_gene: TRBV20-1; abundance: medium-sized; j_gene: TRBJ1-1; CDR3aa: CSARDPKHGTGDTEAFF
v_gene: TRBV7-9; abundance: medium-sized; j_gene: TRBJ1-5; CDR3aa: CASSSGQGPYSNQPQHF
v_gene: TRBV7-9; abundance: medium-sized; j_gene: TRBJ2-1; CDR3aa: CASSLMTGYWEQFF
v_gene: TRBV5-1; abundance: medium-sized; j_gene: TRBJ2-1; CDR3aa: CASSLDQGYNEQFF
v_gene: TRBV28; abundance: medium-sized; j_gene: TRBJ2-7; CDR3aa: CASSLRTGGSYEQYF
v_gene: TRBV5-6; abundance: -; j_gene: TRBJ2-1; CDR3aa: CASSWGDRYNEQFF
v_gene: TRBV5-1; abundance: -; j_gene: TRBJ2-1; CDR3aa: CASSVTQGAVGEQFF
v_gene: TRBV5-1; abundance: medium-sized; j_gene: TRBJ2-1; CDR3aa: CASSLGTGNTEQFF
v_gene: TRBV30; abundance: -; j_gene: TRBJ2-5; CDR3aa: CAWRGEGRQETQYF
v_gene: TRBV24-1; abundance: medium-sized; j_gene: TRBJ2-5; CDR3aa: CATSDFRGTGETQYF
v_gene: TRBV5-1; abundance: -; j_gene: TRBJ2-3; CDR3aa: CASSTDRHTDTQYF
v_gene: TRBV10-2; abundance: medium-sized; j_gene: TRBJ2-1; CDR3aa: CASGEWMGRPEQFF
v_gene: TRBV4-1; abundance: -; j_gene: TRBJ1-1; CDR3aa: CASNKGNTEAFF
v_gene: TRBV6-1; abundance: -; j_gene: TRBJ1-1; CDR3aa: CASSEAVGQGNTEAFF